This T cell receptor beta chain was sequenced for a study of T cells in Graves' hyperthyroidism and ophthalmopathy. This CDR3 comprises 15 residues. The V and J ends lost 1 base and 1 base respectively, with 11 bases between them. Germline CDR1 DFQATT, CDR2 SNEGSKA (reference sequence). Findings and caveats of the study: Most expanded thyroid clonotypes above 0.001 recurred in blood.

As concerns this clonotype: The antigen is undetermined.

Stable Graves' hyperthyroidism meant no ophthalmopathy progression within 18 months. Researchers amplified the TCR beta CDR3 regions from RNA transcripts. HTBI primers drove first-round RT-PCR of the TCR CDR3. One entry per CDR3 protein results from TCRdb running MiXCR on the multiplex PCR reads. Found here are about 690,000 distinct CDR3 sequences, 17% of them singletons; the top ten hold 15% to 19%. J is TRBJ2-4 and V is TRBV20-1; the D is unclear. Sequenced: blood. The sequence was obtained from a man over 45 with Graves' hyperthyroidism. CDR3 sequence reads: CSARGEREAKNIQYF. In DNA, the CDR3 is TGCAGTGCTAGAGGCGAGCGTGAGGCCAAAAACATTCAGTACTTC.